The entry that follows covers one T cell receptor beta chain sequence. The CDR3 is made up of 12 amino acids. Trimming cost V 5 bases and J 6 bases, with 10 bases left between them. Germline lookup yields CDR1 MNHEY and CDR2 SVGAGI. This sample was taken from a study of blood T cell repertoires in COVID-19. Original analysis: Reference gene primer amplification gave estimated nucleated cell counts. The method was immunoSEQ multiplex PCR; TCRdb's version includes in-frame clones alone and lacks a portion of them. The V and J calls and clone size were taken over from that table, and D and trimming were inferred from the DNA. The data contain some 130,000 clones, 88% of them seen just once; the ten biggest clones take up 10%.

V usage is TRBV6-5 and J usage is TRBJ1-1; a possible D gene is TRBD1 (5 bases). The sample was peripheral blood. This clonotype was obtained from a man in his fifties or sixties with acute or convalescent COVID-19. The chain's CDR3 is CASSPSGAEAFF. In DNA, the CDR3 is TGTGCCAGCAGTCCCTCGGGGGCTGAAGCTTTCTTT.